The next 16 T cell receptor beta chains were all read from a single sample in a study of blood T cells in healthy people across ages. A second roughly 6 to 12 cycle PCR used barcoded and J-beta primers. TCRdb called the 5' RACE reads again in MiXCR, with one record for every CDR3 protein. Altogether roughly 830,000 distinct CDR3 sequences are present, under 80% being singletons, with the ten largest covering 28%. The sequenced sample was blood. All receptors come from a man aged 25-45 years in good health.

The chain carries TRBV7-9 and TRBJ2-3; D is unclear. Between the trimmed V and J ends, which lost 3 bases and 2 bases, there was a span of 15 bases. The germline V gene has CDR1 SEHNR and CDR2 FQNEAQ (reference sequence). The CDR3 totals 16 residues. DNA of the CDR3: TGTGCCAGCAGCTTGGGCCCGAGTTGGCCCACAGATACGCAGTATTTT. It yields the protein CASSLGPSWPTDTQYF.

The V gene is TRBV25-1, the J gene TRBJ2-7; 9 bases fit TRBD1. This CDR3 is built from 15 residues. Germline V gives CDR1 MGHDK, CDR2 SYGVNS. With 5 bases clipped from V and 4 bases from J, the junction kept 9 bases outside the gene matches. This CDR3 reads CASSPPGDRAYEQYF. CDR3 bases: TGTGCCAGCAGTCCCCCAGGGGACAGGGCTTACGAGCAGTACTTC.

V gene TRBV4-1 combines with J gene TRBJ1-2; D is possibly TRBD1 (6 bases). The CDR3 covers 15 residues. With 4 bases removed from V and 10 bases from J, the gap between germline ends came to 22 bases. Germline-derived CDR1 and CDR2 are MGHRA and YSYEKL. The CDR3 reads CASSRSTPQGRVYTF. Written as DNA, the CDR3 is TGCGCCAGCAGCCGATCTACCCCACAGGGTCGGGTCTACACCTTC.

The DNA for the CDR3 is TGCAGCGTTGGCGACAGGGCTGCTCGGCCCCAGCATTTT. This translates into CSVGDRAARPQHF. This rearrangement joins TRBV29-1 to TRBJ1-5; 7 nucleotides agree with TRBD1. Unmatched junction bases numbered 9, after V lost 4 bases and J lost 9 bases. CDR1 and CDR2 (germline): SQVTM, ANQGSEA. CDR3 length: 13 residues.

Comment on this clonotype: Mismatch with germline at one junction end may stem from a read error. The J gene is TRBJ2-7, the V gene TRBV29-1; D not certain. The CDR3 sequence is 12 residues long. From germline, CDR1 is SQVTM and CDR2 ANQGSEA. The CDR3 is CSVGAPSYEQYF. The DNA of the CDR3 is TGCAGCGTTGGGGCCCCCTCCTACGAGCAGTATTTC.

This clonotype has only a few counts. The chain links TRBV29-1 to TRBJ1-3, with a tentative D call TRBD1 (5 bases). Germline CDR1 is SQVTM and CDR2 is ANQGSEA. The V gene lost 7 bases and the J gene lost 0 bases, with 13 bases spanning the gap. CDR3 length: 14 amino acids. CDR3 protein: CSAWDRNSGNTIYF. The CDR3 DNA sequence: TGCAGCGCCTGGGACCGCAACTCTGGAAACACCATATATTTT.

The chain has TRBV12-3 or TRBV12-4 and TRBJ2-5; D remains unclear. Gene TRBJ2-7 matches the end of the DNA better, so the J call may be wrong. This CDR3 is built from 13 residues. The CDR3 loop reads CASSSDLAYEQYF. CDR3 coding DNA: TGTGCCAGCAGTTCCGACCTAGCCTACGAGCAGTACTTC.

This clonotype was detected a few times. The rearrangement joins TRBV15 to TRBJ2-1; TRBD1 aligns across 9 bases. The CDR3 is 13 amino acids. V lost 2 bases and J lost 9; bases outside the gene matches: 2. Germline CDR1 and CDR2: LNHNV and YYDKDF (reference sequence). In DNA form, the CDR3 reads TGTGCCACCAGCAGAACAGGGGGCGGTGAGCAGTTCTTC. Its protein is CATSRTGGGEQFF.

CDR3 DNA sequence: TGCGCCAGCAGCCAAGATACAGGGCGGGCCAAAAACATTCAGTACTTC. Translating gives CASSQDTGRAKNIQYF. The chain carries TRBV4-3 and TRBJ2-4, with a tentative D call TRBD1 (6 bases). CDR1 LGHNA and CDR2 YSLEER come from the germline V gene. The CDR3 runs 16 residues. The ends were cut back, 0 bases at V and 1 base at J, with 10 bases in the middle.

This clonotype was picked up a small number of times. CDR3: CSARDRLVGDNQPQHF. CDR3 DNA sequence: TGCAGTGCTAGAGATCGACTCGTGGGGGACAATCAGCCCCAGCATTTT. V and J are TRBV20-1 and TRBJ1-5; D perhaps matches TRBD1 (5 bases). Germline CDR1 DFQATT, CDR2 SNEGSKA (reference sequence). This CDR3 has 16 residues. V was shortened by 0 bases and J by 3 bases, with 15 bases between the two germline ends.

V is TRBV9 and J is TRBJ2-5; 10 bases are a match to TRBD2. Germline-derived CDR1 and CDR2 are SGDLS and YYNGEE. The CDR3 consists of 15 residues. Trimming took 6 bases from V and 4 from J; bases not matched to a gene: 9. The CDR3 coding sequence is TGTGCCAGCACCCAGCGGGGGGGCGTTGGAGAGACCCAGTACTTC. Encoded protein: CASTQRGGVGETQYF.

The chain combines TRBV7-2 with TRBJ1-4; D unclear. This CDR3 has 14 residues. Germline CDR1 reads SGHTA; CDR2 reads FQGNSA. Trimming left V 5 bases short and J 2 bases short, with 9 bases between. The CDR3 coding sequence is TGTGCCAGCAGCGCGCAGGCGACTAATGAAAAACTGTTTTTT. It yields the protein CASSAQATNEKLFF.

There are a few counts of this clonotype. The chain employs TRBV28 and TRBJ2-7, with a weak D call TRBD2 (6 bases). From germline, CDR1 is MDHEN and CDR2 SYDVKM. The germline V and J ends were trimmed by 8 bases and 10 bases, with 18 bases remaining between them. This CDR3 is 12 amino acids long. CDR3 sequence: CASRKAGTSQYF. The CDR3 DNA reads TGTGCCAGCCGAAAGGCCGGGACTTCCCAGTACTTC.

This clonotype was seen more than once but under ten times. The chain has TRBV28 and TRBJ2-7, with 9 bases matching TRBD1. CDR1 is MDHEN, CDR2 SYDVKM, per germline. This CDR3 spans 16 amino acids. Trimming took 10 bases from V and 1 from J; bases not matched to a gene: 14. CDR3 nucleotide sequence: TGTGCCACCGTCCGGGACAGGGCGTATCCTTCCTACGAGCAGTACTTC. Its translation: CATVRDRAYPSYEQYF.

The gene calls are TRBV11-2 and TRBJ2-5; the D gene is possibly TRBD2 (6 bases). Germline assignment: CDR1 SGHAT and CDR2 FQNNGV. The V gene lost 5 bases and the J gene lost 2 bases, with 18 bases spanning the gap. The CDR3 length is 16 residues. This chain's CDR3 is CASSPRGGVIQETQYF. CDR3 bases: TGTGCCAGCAGCCCAAGAGGCGGGGTTATTCAAGAGACCCAGTACTTC.

V and J are TRBV20-1 and TRBJ2-5; the match to TRBD2 covers 7 bases. Germline values: CDR1 DFQATT, CDR2 SNEGSKA (reference sequence). The CDR3 length is 14 residues. V lost 2 bases and J lost 7; bases outside the gene matches: 10. CDR3 in amino acids: CSARPGTTQVTQYF. The CDR3 DNA is TGCAGTGCTAGACCAGGGACTACCCAGGTGACCCAGTACTTC.